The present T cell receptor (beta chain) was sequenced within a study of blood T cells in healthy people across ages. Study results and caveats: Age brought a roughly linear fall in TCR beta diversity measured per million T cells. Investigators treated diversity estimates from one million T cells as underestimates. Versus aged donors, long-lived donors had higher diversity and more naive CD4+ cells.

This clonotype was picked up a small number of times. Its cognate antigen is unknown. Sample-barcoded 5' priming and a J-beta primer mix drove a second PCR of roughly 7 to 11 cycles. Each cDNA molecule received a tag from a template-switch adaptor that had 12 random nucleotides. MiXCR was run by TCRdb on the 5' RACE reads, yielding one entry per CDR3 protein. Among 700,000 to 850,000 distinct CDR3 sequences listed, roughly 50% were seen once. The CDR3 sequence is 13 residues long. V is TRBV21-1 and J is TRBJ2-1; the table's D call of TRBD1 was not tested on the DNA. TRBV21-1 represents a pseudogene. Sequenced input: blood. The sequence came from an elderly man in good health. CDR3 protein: CASRGTLTYEQFF. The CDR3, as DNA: TGTGCCAGCAGAGGGACACTCACCTACGAGCAGTTCTTC.